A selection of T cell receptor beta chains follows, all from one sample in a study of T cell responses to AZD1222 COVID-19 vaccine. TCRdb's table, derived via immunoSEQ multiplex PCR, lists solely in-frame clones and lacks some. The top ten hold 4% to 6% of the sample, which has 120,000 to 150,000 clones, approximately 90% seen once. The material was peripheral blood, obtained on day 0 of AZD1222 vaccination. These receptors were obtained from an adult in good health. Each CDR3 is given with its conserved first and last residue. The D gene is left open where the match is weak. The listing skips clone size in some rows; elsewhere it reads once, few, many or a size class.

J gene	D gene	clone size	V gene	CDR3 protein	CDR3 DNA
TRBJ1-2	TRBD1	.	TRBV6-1	CASSDRDRGSYTF	TGTGCCAGCAGTGATCGGGACAGGGGGAGCTACACCTTC
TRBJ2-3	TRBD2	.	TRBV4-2	CASSRTGTSGSDTQYF	TGTGCCAGCAGCCGTACCGGGACTAGCGGCTCAGATACGCAGTATTTT
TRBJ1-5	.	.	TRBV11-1	CASSWDGNQPQHF	TGTGCCAGCAGCTGGGACGGCAATCAGCCCCAGCATTTT
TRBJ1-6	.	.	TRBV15	CATSRDRYSSPLHF	TGTGCCACCAGCAGAGATAGGTATTCTTCACCCCTCCACTTT
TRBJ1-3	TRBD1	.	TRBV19	CASRERTGASGNTIYF	TGTGCCAGTAGGGAAAGAACAGGGGCGTCTGGAAACACCATATATTTT
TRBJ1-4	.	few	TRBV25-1	CASSVELGLNEKLFF	TGTGCCAGCAGTGTGGAATTGGGCCTTAATGAAAAACTGTTTTTT
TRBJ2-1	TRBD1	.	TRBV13	CASSTGQAISYNEQFF	TGTGCCAGCAGCACTGGACAGGCGATCTCCTACAATGAGCAGTTCTTC
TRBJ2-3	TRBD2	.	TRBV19	CASSIAQSGGPYTDTQYF	TGTGCCAGTAGTATAGCCCAAAGCGGGGGGCCCTACACAGATACGCAGTATTTT
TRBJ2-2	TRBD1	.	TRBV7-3	CASSLWETGGPNTGELFF	TGTGCCAGCAGCTTATGGGAAACAGGGGGCCCGAACACCGGGGAGCTGTTTTTT
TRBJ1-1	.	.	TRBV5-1	CASKFQPTNTEAFF	TGCGCCAGCAAGTTCCAGCCAACGAACACTGAAGCTTTCTTT
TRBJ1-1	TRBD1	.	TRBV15	CATSRAPDRAPEAFF	TGTGCCACCAGCAGAGCCCCAGACAGGGCCCCTGAAGCTTTCTTT
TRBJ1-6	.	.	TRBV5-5	CASSHGRGRNSPLHF	TGTGCCAGCAGCCACGGACGGGGACGTAATTCACCCCTCCACTTT
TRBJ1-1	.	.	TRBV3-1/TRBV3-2	CASSQGSGEGMVTEAFF	TGTGCCAGCAGCCAAGGCTCCGGGGAGGGGATGGTTACTGAAGCTTTCTTT
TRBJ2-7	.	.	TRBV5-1	CASSLDGPGDEQYF	TGCGCCAGCAGCTTGGACGGTCCCGGCGACGAGCAGTACTTC
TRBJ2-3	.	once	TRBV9	CASSVATTDTQYF	TGTGCCAGCAGCGTGGCTACCACAGATACGCAGTATTTT
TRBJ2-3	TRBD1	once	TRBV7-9	CASSLARTGEADTQYF	TGTGCCAGCAGCTTAGCGCGGACAGGGGAAGCAGATACGCAGTATTTT
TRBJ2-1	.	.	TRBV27	CASSFAGGASYNEQFF	TGTGCCAGCAGTTTCGCCGGAGGGGCCTCCTACAATGAGCAGTTCTTC
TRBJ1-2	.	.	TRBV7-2	CASSFPPLQIYGYTF	TGTGCCAGCAGCTTCCCGCCGCTGCAGATCTATGGCTACACCTTC
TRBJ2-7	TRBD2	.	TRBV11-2	CASSLTSGSLDEQYF	TGTGCCAGCAGCCTAACTAGCGGGAGTCTCGACGAGCAGTACTTC
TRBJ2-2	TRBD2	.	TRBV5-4	CASSRTNPSGTGELFF	TGTGCCAGCAGCCGAACAAATCCTAGCGGCACCGGGGAGCTGTTTTTT
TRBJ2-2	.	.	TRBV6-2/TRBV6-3	CASSWGADTGELFF	TGTGCCAGCAGTTGGGGGGCCGACACCGGGGAGCTGTTTTTT
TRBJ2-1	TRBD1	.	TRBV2	CASIYDRASYNEQFF	TGTGCCAGCATTTACGACAGGGCCTCATACAATGAGCAGTTCTTC
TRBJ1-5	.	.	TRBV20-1	CSASSQPQHF	TGCAGTGCTAGTTCTCAGCCCCAGCATTTT
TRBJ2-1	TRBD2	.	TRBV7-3	CASSPAGGPVGNEQFF	TGTGCCAGCAGCCCAGCGGGAGGGCCGGTCGGCAATGAGCAGTTCTTC
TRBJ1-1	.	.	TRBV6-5	CASRASVMNTEAFF	TGTGCCAGCAGGGCGTCTGTGATGAACACTGAAGCTTTCTTT
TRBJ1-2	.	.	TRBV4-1	CASSQVGERTEYGYTF	TGCGCCAGCAGCCAAGTTGGGGAGCGAACCGAGTATGGCTACACCTTC
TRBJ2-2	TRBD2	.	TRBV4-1	CASGTSSTTGELFF	TGCGCCAGCGGGACTAGCTCGACAACCGGGGAGCTGTTTTTT
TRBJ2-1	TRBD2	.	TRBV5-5	CASSLFGGFAKSYNEQFF	TGTGCCAGCAGCTTGTTCGGGGGGTTCGCGAAGTCCTACAATGAGCAGTTCTTC
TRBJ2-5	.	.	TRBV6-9	CARPGTQYF	TGTGCCAGGCCCGGGACCCAGTACTTC
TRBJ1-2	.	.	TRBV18	CASSPGDGYTF	TGTGCCAGCTCACCGGGAGATGGCTACACCTTC